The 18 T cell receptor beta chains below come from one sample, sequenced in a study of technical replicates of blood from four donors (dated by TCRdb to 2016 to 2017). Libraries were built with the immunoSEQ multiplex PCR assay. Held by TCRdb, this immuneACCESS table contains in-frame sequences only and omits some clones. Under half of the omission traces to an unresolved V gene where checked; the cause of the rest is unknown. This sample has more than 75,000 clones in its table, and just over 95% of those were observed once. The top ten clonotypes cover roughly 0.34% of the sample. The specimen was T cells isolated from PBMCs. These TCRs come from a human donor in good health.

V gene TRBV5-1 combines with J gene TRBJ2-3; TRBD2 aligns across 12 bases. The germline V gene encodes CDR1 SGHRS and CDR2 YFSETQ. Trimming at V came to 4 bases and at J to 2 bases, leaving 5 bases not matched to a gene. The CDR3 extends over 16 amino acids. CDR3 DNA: TGCGCCAGCAGCAGGACTAGCGGGGTTCCCACAGATACGCAGTATTTT. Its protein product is CASSRTSGVPTDTQYF. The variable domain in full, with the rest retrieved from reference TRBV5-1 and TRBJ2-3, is KAGVTQTPRYLIKTRGQQVTLSCSPISGHRSVSWYQQTPGQGLQFLFEYFSETQRNKGNFPGRFSGRQFSNSRSEMNVSTLELGDSALYLCASSRTSGVPTDTQYFGPGTRLTVL.

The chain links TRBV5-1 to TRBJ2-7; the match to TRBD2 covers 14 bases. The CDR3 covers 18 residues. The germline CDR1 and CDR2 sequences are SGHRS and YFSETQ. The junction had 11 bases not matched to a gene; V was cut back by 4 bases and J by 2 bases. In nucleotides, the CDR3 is TGCGCCAGCAGCGTGGGACTAGCGGGAGTAACGGCGACCTACGAGCAGTACTTC. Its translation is CASSVGLAGVTATYEQYF.

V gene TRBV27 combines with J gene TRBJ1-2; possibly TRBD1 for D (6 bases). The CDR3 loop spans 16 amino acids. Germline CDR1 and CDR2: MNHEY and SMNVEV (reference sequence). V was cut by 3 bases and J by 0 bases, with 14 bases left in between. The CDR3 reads CASSFRTALPNYGYTF. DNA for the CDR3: TGTGCCAGCAGTTTTCGGACAGCTCTTCCTAACTATGGCTACACCTTC.

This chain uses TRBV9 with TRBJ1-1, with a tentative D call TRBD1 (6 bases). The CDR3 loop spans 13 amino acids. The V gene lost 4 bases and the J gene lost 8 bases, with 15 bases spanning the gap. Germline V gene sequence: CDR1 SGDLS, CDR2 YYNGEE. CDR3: CASSSQGGREAFF. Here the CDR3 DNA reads TGTGCCAGCAGCTCCCAAGGGGGACGGGAAGCTTTCTTT.

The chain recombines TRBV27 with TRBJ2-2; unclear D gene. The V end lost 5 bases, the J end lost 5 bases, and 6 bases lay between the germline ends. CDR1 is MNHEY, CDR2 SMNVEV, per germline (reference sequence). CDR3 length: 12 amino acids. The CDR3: CASSLLTGELFF. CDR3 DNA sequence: TGTGCCAGCAGTCTCCTAACCGGGGAGCTGTTTTTT.

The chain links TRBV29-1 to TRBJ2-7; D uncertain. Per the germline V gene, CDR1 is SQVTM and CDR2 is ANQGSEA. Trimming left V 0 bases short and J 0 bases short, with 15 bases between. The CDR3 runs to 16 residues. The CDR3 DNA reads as TGCAGCGTTGAAGATCTTCGCGGCCTGAGCTCCTACGAGCAGTACTTC. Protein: CSVEDLRGLSSYEQYF.

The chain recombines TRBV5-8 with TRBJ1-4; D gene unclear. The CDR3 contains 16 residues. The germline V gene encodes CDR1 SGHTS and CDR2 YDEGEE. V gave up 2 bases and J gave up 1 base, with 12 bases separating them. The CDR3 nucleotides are TGTGCCAGCAGCTTAAGTAACGTCGGAACTAATGAAAAACTGTTTTTT. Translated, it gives CASSLSNVGTNEKLFF.

The CDR3 spells CATKADSRYNEQFF. The CDR3 bases are TGTGCCACCAAAGCGGACTCTCGATACAATGAGCAGTTCTTC. The V gene is TRBV6-4, the J gene TRBJ2-1, with a weak D call TRBD2 (5 bases). Trimming left V 10 bases short and J 4 bases short, with 17 bases between. Germline CDR1 MRHNA, CDR2 SNTAGT. CDR3 length: 14 residues.

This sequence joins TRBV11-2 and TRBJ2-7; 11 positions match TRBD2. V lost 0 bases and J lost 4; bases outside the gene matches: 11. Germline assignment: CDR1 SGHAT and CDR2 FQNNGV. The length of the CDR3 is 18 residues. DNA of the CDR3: TGTGCCAGCAGCTTAGATCCGGACCTAGCGGGAGGCAATTACGAGCAGTACTTC. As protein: CASSLDPDLAGGNYEQYF.

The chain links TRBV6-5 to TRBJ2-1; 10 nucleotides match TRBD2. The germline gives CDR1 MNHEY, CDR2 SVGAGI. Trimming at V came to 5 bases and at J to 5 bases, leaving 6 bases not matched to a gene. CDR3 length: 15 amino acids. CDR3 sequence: CASSRGTSENNEQFF. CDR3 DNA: TGTGCCAGCAGTCGAGGGACTAGCGAAAACAATGAGCAGTTCTTC.

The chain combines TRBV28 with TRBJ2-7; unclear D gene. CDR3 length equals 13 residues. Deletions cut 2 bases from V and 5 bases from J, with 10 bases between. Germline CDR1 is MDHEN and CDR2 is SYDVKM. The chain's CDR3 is CASSLLFRDEQYF. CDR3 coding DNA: TGTGCCAGCAGTTTACTGTTCCGGGACGAGCAGTACTTC. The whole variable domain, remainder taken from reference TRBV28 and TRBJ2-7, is DVKVTQSSRYLVKRTGEKVFLECVQDMDHENMFWYRQDPGLGLRLIYFSYDVKMKEKGDIPEGYSVSREKKERFSLILESASTNQTSMYLCASSLLFRDEQYFGPGTRLTVT.

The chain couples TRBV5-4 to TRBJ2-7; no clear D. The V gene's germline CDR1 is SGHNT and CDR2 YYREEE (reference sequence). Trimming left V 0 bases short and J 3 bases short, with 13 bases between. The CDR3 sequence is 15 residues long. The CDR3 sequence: CASSLGPLTIYEQYF. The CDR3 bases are TGTGCCAGCAGCTTGGGCCCCTTAACAATCTACGAGCAGTACTTC.

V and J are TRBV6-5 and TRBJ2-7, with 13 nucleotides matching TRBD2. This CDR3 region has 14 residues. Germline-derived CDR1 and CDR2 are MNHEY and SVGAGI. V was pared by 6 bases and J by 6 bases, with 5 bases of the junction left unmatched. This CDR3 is CASRLAGGPGEQYF. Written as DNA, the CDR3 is TGTGCCAGCAGACTAGCGGGAGGGCCGGGCGAGCAGTACTTC.

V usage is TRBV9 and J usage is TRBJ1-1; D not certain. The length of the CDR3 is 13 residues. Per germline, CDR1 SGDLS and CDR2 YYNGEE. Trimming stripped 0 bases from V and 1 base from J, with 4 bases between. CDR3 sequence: CASSVGANTEAFF. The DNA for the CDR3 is TGTGCCAGCAGCGTAGGAGCGAACACTGAAGCTTTCTTT.

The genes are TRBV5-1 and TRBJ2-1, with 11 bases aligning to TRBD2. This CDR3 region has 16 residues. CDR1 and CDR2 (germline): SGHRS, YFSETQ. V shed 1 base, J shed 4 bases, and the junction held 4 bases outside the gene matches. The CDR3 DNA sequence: TGCGCCAGCAGCTTGTATAGACTAGCGGGGTACAATGAGCAGTTCTTC. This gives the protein CASSLYRLAGYNEQFF.

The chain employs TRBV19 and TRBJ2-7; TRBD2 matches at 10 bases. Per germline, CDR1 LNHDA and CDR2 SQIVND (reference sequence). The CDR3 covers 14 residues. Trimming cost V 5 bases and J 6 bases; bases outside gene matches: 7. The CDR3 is CASSGGLATSEQYF. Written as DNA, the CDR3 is TGTGCCAGTAGTGGGGGACTAGCGACCTCCGAGCAGTACTTC.

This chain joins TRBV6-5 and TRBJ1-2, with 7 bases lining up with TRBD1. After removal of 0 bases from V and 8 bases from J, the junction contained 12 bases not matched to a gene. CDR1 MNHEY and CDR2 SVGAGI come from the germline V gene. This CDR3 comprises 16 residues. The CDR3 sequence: CASSYSSPTGVGGYTF. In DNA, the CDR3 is TGTGCCAGCAGTTACTCGAGCCCAACAGGGGTGGGCGGCTACACCTTC.

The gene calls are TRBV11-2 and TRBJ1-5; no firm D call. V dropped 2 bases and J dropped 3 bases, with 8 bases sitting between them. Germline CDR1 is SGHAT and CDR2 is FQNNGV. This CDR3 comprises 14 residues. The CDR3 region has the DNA TGTGCCAGCAGCTTAACGGGGAACAATCAGCCCCAGCATTTT. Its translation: CASSLTGNNQPQHF.